This TCR beta chain was found in a study of blood T cell repertoires in COVID-19. Study-wide background: There were acute and convalescent COVID-19 samples, and they came from the United States, Italy and Spain. The cDNA or gDNA used as material had been derived from T cells, B-cell-depleted T cells, or PBMCs.

The CDR3 loop spans 13 amino acids. Germline assignment: CDR1 MNHEY and CDR2 SVGAGI. V was pared by 7 bases and J by 10 bases, with 3 bases of the junction left unmatched. The authors' processing: Researchers report that nucleated cell counts were estimated from reference gene primer amplification. Some clones are missing from TCRdb's copy, which holds only in-frame ones; the method was immunoSEQ multiplex PCR. Clone size and V and J calls were adopted from that table, with D and trimming inferred from the DNA. Of approximately 140,000 clones detected, around 80% appear once; the ten largest clones hold about 3.6%.

The chain couples TRBV6-5 to TRBJ2-1, with TRBD2 identical over 14 bases. The TCR was taken from a man in his sixties with acute or convalescent COVID-19. Sequences were obtained from peripheral blood. The CDR3 DNA reads as TGTGCCAGCATGGGACTAGCGGGAGTGGAGCAGTTCTTC. It specifies CASMGLAGVEQFF.